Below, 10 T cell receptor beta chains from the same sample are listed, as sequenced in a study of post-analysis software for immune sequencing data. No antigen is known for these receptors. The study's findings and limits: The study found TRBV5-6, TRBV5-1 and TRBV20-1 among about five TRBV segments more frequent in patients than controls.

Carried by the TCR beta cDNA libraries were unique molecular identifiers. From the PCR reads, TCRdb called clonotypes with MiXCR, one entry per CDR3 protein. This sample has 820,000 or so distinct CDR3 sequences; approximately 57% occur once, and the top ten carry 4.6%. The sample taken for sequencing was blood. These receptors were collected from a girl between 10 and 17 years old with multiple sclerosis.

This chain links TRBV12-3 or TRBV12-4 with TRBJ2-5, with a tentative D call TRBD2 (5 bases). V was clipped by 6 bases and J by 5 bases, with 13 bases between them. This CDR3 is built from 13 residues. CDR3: CASSLPWEETQYF. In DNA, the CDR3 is TGTGCCAGCAGCTTGCCCTGGGAGGAGACCCAGTACTTC.

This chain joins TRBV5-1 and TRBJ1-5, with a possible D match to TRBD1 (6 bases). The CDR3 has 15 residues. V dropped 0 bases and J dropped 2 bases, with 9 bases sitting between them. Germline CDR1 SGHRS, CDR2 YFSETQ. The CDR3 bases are TGCGCCAGCAGCTTGGCAGGGGCCGGCAATCAGCCCCAGCATTTT. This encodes CASSLAGAGNQPQHF.

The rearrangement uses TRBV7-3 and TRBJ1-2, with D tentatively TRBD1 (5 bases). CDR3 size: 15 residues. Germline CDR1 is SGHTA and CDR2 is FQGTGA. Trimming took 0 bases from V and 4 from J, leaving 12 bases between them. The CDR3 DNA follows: TGTGCCAGCAGCTTAACGTCGGCAGGGAGCTATGGCTACACCTTC. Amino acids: CASSLTSAGSYGYTF. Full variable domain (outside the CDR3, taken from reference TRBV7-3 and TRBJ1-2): GAGVSQTPSNKVTEKGKYVELRCDPISGHTALYWYRQSLGQGPEFLIYFQGTGAADDSGLPNDRFFAVRPEGSVSTLKIQRTERGDSAVYLCASSLTSAGSYGYTFGSGTRLTVV.

CDR3 in amino acids: CASRKGQVADEQYF. CDR3 nucleotides: TGTGCCAGCAGGAAGGGACAGGTGGCTGACGAGCAGTACTTC. This chain connects TRBV6-6 to TRBJ2-1; TRBD1 matches 8 bases. The assigned J gene may be wrong: the sequence end matches TRBJ2-7 better. There are 14 residues in the CDR3. Germline-derived CDR1 and CDR2 are MNHNY and SVGAGI (reference sequence).

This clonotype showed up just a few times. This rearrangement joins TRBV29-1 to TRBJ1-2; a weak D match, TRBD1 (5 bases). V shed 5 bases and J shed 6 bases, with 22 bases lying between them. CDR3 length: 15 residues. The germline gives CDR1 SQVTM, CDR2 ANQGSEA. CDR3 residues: CSVPGTDGIVDGYTF. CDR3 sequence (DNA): TGCAGCGTTCCCGGGACGGATGGAATTGTGGATGGCTACACCTTC.

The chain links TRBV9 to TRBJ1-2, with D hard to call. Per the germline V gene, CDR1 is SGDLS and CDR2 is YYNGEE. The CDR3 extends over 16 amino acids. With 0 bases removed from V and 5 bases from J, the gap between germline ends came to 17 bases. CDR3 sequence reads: CASSVERERLGYGYTF. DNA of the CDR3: TGTGCCAGCAGCGTAGAGAGAGAGAGGTTGGGATATGGCTACACCTTC.

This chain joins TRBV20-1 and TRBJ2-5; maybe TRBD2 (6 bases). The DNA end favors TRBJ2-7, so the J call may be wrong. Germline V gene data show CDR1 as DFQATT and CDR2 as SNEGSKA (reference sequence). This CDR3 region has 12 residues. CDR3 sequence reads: CSARGAGHEQYF. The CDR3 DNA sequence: TGCAGTGCTAGAGGGGCGGGGCACGAGCAGTACTTC.

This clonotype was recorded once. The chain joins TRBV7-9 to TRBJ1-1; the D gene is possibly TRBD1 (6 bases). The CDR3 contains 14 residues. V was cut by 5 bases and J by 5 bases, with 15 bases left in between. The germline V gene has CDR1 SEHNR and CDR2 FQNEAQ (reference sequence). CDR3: CASSPPGGRTEAFF. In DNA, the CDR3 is TGTGCCAGCAGCCCCCCGGGGGGGCGGACTGAAGCTTTCTTT.

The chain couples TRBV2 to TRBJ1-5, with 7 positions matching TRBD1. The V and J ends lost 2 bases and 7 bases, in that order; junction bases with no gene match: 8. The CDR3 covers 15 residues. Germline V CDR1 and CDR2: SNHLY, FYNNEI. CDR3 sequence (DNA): TGTGCCAGCAGTGAACCGACAGGGATATTCCAGCCCCAGCATTTT. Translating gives CASSEPTGIFQPQHF.

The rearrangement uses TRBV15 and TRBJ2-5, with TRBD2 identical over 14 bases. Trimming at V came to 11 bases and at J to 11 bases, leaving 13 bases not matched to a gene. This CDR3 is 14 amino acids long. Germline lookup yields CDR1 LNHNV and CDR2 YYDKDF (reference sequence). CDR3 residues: CAAAGTSGRIEQYF. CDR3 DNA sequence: TGTGCCGCTGCCGGGACTAGCGGGAGAATTGAGCAGTACTTC.